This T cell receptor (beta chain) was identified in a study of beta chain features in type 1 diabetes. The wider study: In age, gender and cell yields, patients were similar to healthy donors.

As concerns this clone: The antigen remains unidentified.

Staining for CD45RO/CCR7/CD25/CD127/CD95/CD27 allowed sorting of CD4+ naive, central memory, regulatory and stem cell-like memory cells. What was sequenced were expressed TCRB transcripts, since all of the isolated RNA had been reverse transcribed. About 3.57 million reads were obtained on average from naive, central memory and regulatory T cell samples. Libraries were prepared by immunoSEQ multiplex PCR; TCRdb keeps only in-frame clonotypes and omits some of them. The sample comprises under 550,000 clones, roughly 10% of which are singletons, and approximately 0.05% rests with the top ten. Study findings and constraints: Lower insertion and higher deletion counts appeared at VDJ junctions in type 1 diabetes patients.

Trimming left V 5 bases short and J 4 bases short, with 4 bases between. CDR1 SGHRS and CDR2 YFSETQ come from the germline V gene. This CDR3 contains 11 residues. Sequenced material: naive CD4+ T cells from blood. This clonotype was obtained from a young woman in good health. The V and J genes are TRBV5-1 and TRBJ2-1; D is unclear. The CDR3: CASRLYNEQFF. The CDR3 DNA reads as TGCGCCAGCAGACTGTACAATGAGCAGTTCTTC.